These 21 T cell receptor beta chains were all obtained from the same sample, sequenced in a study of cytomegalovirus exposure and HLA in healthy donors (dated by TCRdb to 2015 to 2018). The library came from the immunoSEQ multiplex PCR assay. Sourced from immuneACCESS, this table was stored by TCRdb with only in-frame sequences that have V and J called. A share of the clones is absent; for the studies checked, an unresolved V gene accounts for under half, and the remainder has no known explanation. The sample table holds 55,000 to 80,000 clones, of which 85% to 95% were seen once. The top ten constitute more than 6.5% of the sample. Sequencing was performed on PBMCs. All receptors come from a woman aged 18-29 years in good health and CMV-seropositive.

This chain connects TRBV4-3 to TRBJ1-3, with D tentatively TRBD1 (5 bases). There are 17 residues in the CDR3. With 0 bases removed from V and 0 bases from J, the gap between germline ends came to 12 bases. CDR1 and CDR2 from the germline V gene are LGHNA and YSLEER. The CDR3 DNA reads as TGCGCCAGCAGCCAAGATCAGGGCGCAATCTCTGGAAACACCATATATTTT. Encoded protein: CASSQDQGAISGNTIYF.

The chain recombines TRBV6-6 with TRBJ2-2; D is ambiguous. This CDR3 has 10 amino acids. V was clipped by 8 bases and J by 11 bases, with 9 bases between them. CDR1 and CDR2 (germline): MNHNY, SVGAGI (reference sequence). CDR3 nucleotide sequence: TGTGCCAGCGCTCAACTAGAGCTGTTTTTT. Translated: CASAQLELFF.

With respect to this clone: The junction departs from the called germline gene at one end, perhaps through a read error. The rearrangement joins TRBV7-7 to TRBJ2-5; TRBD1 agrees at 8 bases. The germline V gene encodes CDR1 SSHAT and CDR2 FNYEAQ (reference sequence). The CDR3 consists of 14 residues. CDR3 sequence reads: CASSPSGGLETQYF. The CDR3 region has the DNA TGTGCTAGCAGCCCATCAGGGGGCTTAGAGACCCAGTACTTC.

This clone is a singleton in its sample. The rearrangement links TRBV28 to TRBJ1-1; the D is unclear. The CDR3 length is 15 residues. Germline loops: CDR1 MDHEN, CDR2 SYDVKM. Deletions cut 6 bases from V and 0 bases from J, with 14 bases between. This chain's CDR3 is CASSLGRALNTEAFF. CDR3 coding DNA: TGTGCCAGCAGCTTAGGGAGGGCACTGAACACTGAAGCTTTCTTT.

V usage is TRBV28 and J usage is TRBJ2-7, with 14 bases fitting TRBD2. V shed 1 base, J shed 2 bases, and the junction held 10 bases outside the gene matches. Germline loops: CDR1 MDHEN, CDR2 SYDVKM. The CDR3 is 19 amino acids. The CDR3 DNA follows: TGTGCCAGCAGTTTATCGTCTGGGACTAGCGGGGGCCTTCCCTACGAGCAGTACTTC. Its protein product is CASSLSSGTSGGLPYEQYF.

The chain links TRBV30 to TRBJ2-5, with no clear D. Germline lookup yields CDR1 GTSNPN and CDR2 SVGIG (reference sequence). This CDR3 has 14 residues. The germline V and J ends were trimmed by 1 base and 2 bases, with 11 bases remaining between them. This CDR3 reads CAWSGFGQQETQYF. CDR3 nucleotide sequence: TGTGCCTGGAGTGGGTTTGGGCAGCAAGAGACCCAGTACTTC.

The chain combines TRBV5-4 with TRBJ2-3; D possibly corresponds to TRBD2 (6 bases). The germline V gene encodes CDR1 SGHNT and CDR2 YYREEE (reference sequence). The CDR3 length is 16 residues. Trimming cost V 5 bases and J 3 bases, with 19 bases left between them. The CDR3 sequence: CASSTQSPGATDTQYF. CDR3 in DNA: TGTGCCAGCAGTACCCAGAGCCCGGGAGCTACAGATACGCAGTATTTT.

CDR3 DNA sequence: TGTGCCAGCAGTGGACAGGGATTTGAAGCTTTCTTT. It yields the protein CASSGQGFEAFF. V and J are TRBV6-1 and TRBJ1-1; 7 positions agree with TRBD1. Trimming removed 4 bases from V and 7 bases from J; junction bases left unmatched: 3. CDR1 and CDR2 (germline): MNHNS, SASEGT. The CDR3 consists of 12 residues.

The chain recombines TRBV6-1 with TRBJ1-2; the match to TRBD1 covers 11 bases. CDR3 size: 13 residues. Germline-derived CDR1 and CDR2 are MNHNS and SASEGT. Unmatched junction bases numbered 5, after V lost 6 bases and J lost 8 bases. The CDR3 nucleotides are TGTGCCAGCAGAAGGGGACAGGGGGGCGGCTACACCTTC. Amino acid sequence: CASRRGQGGGYTF.

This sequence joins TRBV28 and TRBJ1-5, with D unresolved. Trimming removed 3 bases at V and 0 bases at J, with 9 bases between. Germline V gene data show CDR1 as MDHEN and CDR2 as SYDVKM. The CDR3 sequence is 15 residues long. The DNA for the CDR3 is TGTGCCAGCAGTTTTGGCGGGGATAGCAATCAGCCCCAGCATTTT. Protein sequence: CASSFGGDSNQPQHF.

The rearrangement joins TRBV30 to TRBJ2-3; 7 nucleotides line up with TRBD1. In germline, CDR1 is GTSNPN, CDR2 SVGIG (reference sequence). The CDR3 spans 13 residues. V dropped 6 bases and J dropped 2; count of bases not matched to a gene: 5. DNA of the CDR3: TGTGCCTGCAGCAGGGGGAACACAGATACGCAGTATTTT. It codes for CACSRGNTDTQYF.

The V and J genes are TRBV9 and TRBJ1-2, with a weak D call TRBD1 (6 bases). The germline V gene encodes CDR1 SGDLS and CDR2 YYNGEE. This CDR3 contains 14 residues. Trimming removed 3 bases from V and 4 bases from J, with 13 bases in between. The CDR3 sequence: CASSETGTPYGYTF. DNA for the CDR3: TGTGCCAGCAGCGAAACCGGGACACCCTATGGCTACACCTTC.

The DNA for the CDR3 is TGTGCCAGCAGGGGACTCTATAATTCACCCCTCCACTTT. Protein sequence: CASRGLYNSPLHF. The chain joins TRBV25-1 to TRBJ1-6; D perhaps matches TRBD1 (5 bases). Germline CDR1 MGHDK, CDR2 SYGVNS. This CDR3 has 13 amino acids. Trimming removed 6 bases at V and 3 bases at J, with 6 bases between.

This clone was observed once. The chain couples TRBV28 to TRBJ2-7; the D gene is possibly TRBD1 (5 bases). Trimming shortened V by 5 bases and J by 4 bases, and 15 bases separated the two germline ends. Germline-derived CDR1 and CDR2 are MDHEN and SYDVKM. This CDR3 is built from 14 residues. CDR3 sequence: CASSRLTGLYEQYF. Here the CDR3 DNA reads TGTGCCAGCAGTCGACTCACAGGTTTATACGAGCAGTACTTC.

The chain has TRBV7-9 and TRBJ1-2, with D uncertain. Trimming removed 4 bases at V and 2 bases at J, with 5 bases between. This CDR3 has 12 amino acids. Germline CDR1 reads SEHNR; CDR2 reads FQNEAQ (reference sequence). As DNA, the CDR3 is TGTGCCAGCAGCTGGGAGAACTATGGCTACACCTTC. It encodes CASSWENYGYTF.

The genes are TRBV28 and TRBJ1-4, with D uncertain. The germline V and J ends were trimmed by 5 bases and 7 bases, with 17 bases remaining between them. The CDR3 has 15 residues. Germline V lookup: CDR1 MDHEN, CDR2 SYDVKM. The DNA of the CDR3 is TGTGCCAGCAGTATCCACGGGGAGAGGAGTGAAAAACTGTTTTTT. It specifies CASSIHGERSEKLFF.

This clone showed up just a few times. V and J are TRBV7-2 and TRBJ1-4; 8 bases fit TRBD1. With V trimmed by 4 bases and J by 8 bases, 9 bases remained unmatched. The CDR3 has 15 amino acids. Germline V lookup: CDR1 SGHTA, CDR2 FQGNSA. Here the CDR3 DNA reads TGTGCCAGCAGCTCCGCCGGGACAGGAGACGAAAAACTGTTTTTT. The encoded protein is CASSSAGTGDEKLFF.

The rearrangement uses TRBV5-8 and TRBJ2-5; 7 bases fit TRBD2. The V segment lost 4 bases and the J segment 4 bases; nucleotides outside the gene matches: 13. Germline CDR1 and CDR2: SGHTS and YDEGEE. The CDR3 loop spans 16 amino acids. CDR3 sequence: CASSPGGRTRSETQYF. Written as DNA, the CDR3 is TGTGCCAGCAGCCCGGGGGGACGGACGAGGTCAGAGACCCAGTACTTC. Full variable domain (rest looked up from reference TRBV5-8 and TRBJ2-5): EAGVTQSPTHLIKTRGQQATLRCSPISGHTSVYWYQQALGLGLQFLLWYDEGEERNRGNFPPRFSGRQFPNYSSELNVNALELEDSALYLCASSPGGRTRSETQYFGPGTRLLVL.

The CDR3 here is CASRGGGYGELFF. CDR3 in DNA: TGCGCCAGCAGGGGCGGGGGGTACGGGGAGCTGTTTTTT. The J gene is TRBJ2-2, the V gene TRBV4-1, with TRBD2 matching 8 bases. V gave up 6 bases and J gave up 7 bases; unmatched junction bases: 4. The length of the CDR3 is 13 residues. Germline CDR1 and CDR2: MGHRA and YSYEKL.

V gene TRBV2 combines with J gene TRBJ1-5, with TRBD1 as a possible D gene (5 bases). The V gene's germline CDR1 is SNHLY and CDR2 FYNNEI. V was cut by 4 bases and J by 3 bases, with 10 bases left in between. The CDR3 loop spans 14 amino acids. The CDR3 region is CASSVDSSNQPQHF. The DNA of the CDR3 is TGTGCCAGCAGTGTCGACAGCTCCAATCAGCCCCAGCATTTT.

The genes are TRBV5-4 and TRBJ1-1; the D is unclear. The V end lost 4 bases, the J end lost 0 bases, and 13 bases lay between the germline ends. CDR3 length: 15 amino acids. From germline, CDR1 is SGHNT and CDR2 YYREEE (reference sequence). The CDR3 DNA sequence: TGTGCCAGCAGCAGGAGGGCAGGATTGAACACTGAAGCTTTCTTT. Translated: CASSRRAGLNTEAFF.